These 20 T cell receptor beta chains originate from one sample sequenced in a study of shared clonotypes between healthy human individuals. Selected positively for CCR7 and CD45RO-negative, naive CD8 cells excluded terminally differentiated effector memory CD45RA+ cells. The assay was immunoSEQ multiplex PCR, and TCRdb's table has in-frame clones only and misses some. The data show approximately 2,200,000 clones, 93% seen once. Sequenced input: naive CD8+ T cells from PBMCs. The receptors stem from a man younger than 30 in good health. Some clones in this sample may be carry-over from other donors' samples.

The CDR3 nucleotides read TGTGCCAGCAGCTTAGAGGAGTACGAGCAGTACTTC. This sequence encodes CASSLEEYEQYF. This rearrangement joins TRBV11-2 to TRBJ2-7, with D unclear. Germline V gives CDR1 SGHAT, CDR2 FQNNGV. V lost 0 bases and J lost 4, with 4 bases in between. This CDR3 spans 12 amino acids.

V and J are TRBV2 and TRBJ2-5; D may correspond to TRBD1 or TRBD2 (5 bases each). V was cut by 7 bases and J by 4 bases, with 16 bases left in between. CDR1 is SNHLY, CDR2 FYNNEI, per germline. The CDR3 consists of 14 residues. The CDR3 reads CASIPPRGPETQYF. As DNA, the CDR3 is TGTGCCAGCATCCCCCCGAGGGGCCCAGAGACCCAGTACTTC.

This chain uses TRBV7-3 with TRBJ2-2; TRBD1 matches 8 bases. This CDR3 comprises 16 residues. The V gene's germline CDR1 is SGHTA and CDR2 FQGTGA. V gave up 2 bases and J gave up 5 bases; unmatched junction bases: 7. CDR3 sequence reads: CASSLSPGGATGELFF. CDR3 nucleotides: TGTGCCAGCAGCTTATCGCCAGGGGGCGCAACCGGGGAGCTGTTTTTT.

CDR3 nucleotide sequence: TGTGCCAGCAGCCCTAGACCTGGGTGGGGTTACGAGCAGTACTTC. It codes for CASSPRPGWGYEQYF. The gene calls are TRBV5-5 and TRBJ2-7, with D hard to call. The CDR3 loop spans 15 amino acids. The germline V gene has CDR1 SGHKS and CDR2 YYEKEE (reference sequence). Trimming cost V 4 bases and J 4 bases, with 18 bases left between them. The variable domain in full, with the rest retrieved from reference TRBV5-5 and TRBJ2-7, is DAGVTQSPTHLIKTRGQQVTLRCSPISGHKSVSWYQQVLGQGPQFIFQYYEKEERGRGNFPDRFSARQFPNYSSELNVNALLLGDSALYLCASSPRPGWGYEQYFGPGTRLTVT.

The chain has TRBV27 and TRBJ2-7, with a weak D call TRBD1 (6 bases). Germline CDR1 and CDR2: MNHEY and SMNVEV (reference sequence). The CDR3 spans 14 residues. V lost 0 bases and J 3 bases, leaving 9 bases between the germline ends. In nucleotides, the CDR3 is TGTGCCAGCAGTTTATCCAGGGGTCACTACGAGCAGTACTTC. This gives the protein CASSLSRGHYEQYF.

The chain joins TRBV15 to TRBJ1-5; the D gene is possibly TRBD1 (6 bases). V gave up 0 bases and J gave up 2 bases, with 17 bases separating them. Germline CDR1 reads LNHNV; CDR2 reads YYDKDF (reference sequence). CDR3 length: 18 amino acids. The CDR3 sequence is CATSRDLLNRVGNQPQHF. Here the CDR3 DNA reads TGTGCCACCAGCAGAGATTTACTGAACAGGGTGGGCAATCAGCCCCAGCATTTT.

The chain carries TRBV2 and TRBJ2-2; D not certain. The CDR3 is 11 residues long. Germline-derived CDR1 and CDR2 are SNHLY and FYNNEI. Trimming stripped 7 bases from V and 9 bases from J, with 9 bases between. The CDR3 DNA is TGTGCCAGCACCTCTACCTGGGAGCTGTTTTTT. Amino acids: CASTSTWELFF.

V and J are TRBV9 and TRBJ2-7; D call uncertain. From germline, CDR1 is SGDLS and CDR2 YYNGEE. CDR3 size: 16 residues. With 0 bases removed from V and 4 bases from J, the gap between germline ends came to 17 bases. CDR3 sequence (DNA): TGTGCCAGCAGCGTAGGAAGTTTGGAAGGGCCTTACGAGCAGTACTTC. This sequence encodes CASSVGSLEGPYEQYF.

A word on this clone: This specimen includes other DNA sequences encoding the same CDR3. The chain employs TRBV18 and TRBJ2-1, with TRBD1 identical over 9 bases. The CDR3 covers 12 residues. Germline CDR1 reads KGHSH; CDR2 reads LQKENI. The J segment lost 10 bases and the V segment lost 3 bases, leaving 1 base of the junction unmatched. The CDR3 DNA reads as TGTGCCAGCTCACCGGGACAGGGCGAGCAGTTCTTC. Its translation: CASSPGQGEQFF.

The chain has TRBV4-1 and TRBJ2-1, with D perhaps matching TRBD1 (7 bases). Trimming pared 4 bases from V and 5 bases from J, leaving 21 bases between. This CDR3 spans 17 amino acids. CDR1 and CDR2 from the germline V gene are MGHRA and YSYEKL. The CDR3 bases are TGCGCCAGCAGCCGGTCTGGAGGGGGCCCTATTGACAATGAGCAGTTCTTC. Encoded protein: CASSRSGGGPIDNEQFF.

The rearrangement uses TRBV5-4 and TRBJ1-2; TRBD1 aligns across 7 bases. CDR3 size: 15 residues. Per germline, CDR1 SGHNT and CDR2 YYREEE (reference sequence). The V and J ends lost 3 bases and 3 bases, in that order; junction bases with no gene match: 8. In DNA, the CDR3 is TGTGCCAGCAGCTCGCCTGACAGGGAAGACTATGGCTACACCTTC. Amino acids: CASSSPDREDYGYTF. The whole variable domain, remainder taken from reference TRBV5-4 and TRBJ1-2, is ETGVTQSPTHLIKTRGQQVTLRCSSQSGHNTVSWYQQALGQGPQFIFQYYREEENGRGNFPPRFSGLQFPNYSSELNVNALELDDSALYLCASSSPDREDYGYTFGSGTRLTVV.

V and J are TRBV14 and TRBJ2-1; no clear D. The CDR3 length is 15 residues. The V gene lost 4 bases and the J gene lost 4 bases, with 14 bases spanning the gap. From germline, CDR1 is SGHDN and CDR2 FVKESK. The CDR3 loop reads CASSPQRSLYNEQFF. The CDR3 DNA follows: TGTGCCAGCAGCCCCCAGAGGAGCCTTTACAATGAGCAGTTCTTC.

The CDR3 protein is CASNQGTQSVQPQHF. The DNA of the CDR3 is TGCGCCAGCAACCAGGGGACCCAATCGGTTCAGCCCCAGCATTTT. The rearrangement links TRBV4-1 to TRBJ1-5, with D maybe TRBD1 (6 bases). CDR1 is MGHRA, CDR2 YSYEKL, per germline. The CDR3 totals 15 residues. Trimming cost V 7 bases and J 6 bases, with 19 bases left between them.

The genes are TRBV4-1 and TRBJ2-7; D ambiguous. CDR1 and CDR2 from the germline V gene are MGHRA and YSYEKL. This CDR3 spans 13 amino acids. V lost 0 bases, J lost 5 bases, and 8 bases lay in between. CDR3 in DNA: TGCGCCAGCAGCCAAGAGAGGCCGAACGAGCAGTACTTC. It codes for CASSQERPNEQYF.

The chain uses TRBV14 and TRBJ1-4; D is possibly TRBD1 (5 bases). The V and J ends lost 1 base and 0 bases respectively, with 15 bases between them. Per germline, CDR1 SGHDN and CDR2 FVKESK. The CDR3 sequence is 18 residues long. The CDR3 sequence is CASSQAAGRSTTNEKLFF. Written as DNA, the CDR3 is TGTGCCAGCAGCCAAGCAGCAGGGAGGAGTACAACTAATGAAAAACTGTTTTTT.

This sequence joins TRBV7-9 and TRBJ2-5; 9 bases fit TRBD1. The CDR3 consists of 16 residues. V lost 8 bases to trimming and J lost 5 bases; unmatched junction nucleotides: 15. Germline loops: CDR1 SEHNR, CDR2 FQNEAQ (reference sequence). The CDR3 DNA is TGTGCCAGCCGCTGGGTTGGACAGGGGTTCCGGGAGACCCAGTACTTC. It specifies CASRWVGQGFRETQYF.

This clone occurred once. J is TRBJ2-7 and V is TRBV5-1; 8 bases align to TRBD1. Germline CDR1 reads SGHRS; CDR2 reads YFSETQ. This CDR3 spans 15 amino acids. Trimming took 0 bases from V and 2 from J; bases not matched to a gene: 4. The CDR3 coding sequence is TGCGCCAGCAGCTTGGGAGACAGGGGTGCCTACGAGCAGTACTTC. Its protein product is CASSLGDRGAYEQYF. Full variable domain (missing parts from reference TRBV5-1 and TRBJ2-7): KAGVTQTPRYLIKTRGQQVTLSCSPISGHRSVSWYQQTPGQGLQFLFEYFSETQRNKGNFPGRFSGRQFSNSRSEMNVSTLELGDSALYLCASSLGDRGAYEQYFGPGTRLTVT.

V usage is TRBV5-1 and J usage is TRBJ1-1; no firm D call. Germline CDR1 and CDR2: SGHRS and YFSETQ. V was shortened by 7 bases and J by 4 bases, with 23 bases between the two germline ends. CDR3 length equals 16 residues. CDR3 sequence: CASRIKALGGSTEAFF. CDR3 sequence (DNA): TGCGCCAGCCGCATCAAGGCCCTCGGAGGGAGCACTGAAGCTTTCTTT.

The genes are TRBV30 and TRBJ1-1; the D is unclear. The germline V gene has CDR1 GTSNPN and CDR2 SVGIG (reference sequence). V was clipped by 3 bases and J by 6 bases, with 17 bases between them. The CDR3 length is 14 residues. CDR3 nucleotide sequence: TGTGCCTGGAGAACCCGGGTCCTTGGGGCTGAAGCTTTCTTT. Its protein product is CAWRTRVLGAEAFF. Full variable domain (outside the CDR3, taken from reference TRBV30 and TRBJ1-1): SQTIHQWPATLVQPVGSPLSLECTVEGTSNPNLYWYRQAAGRGLQLLFYSVGIGQISSEVPQNLSASRPQDRQFILSSKKLLLSDSGFYLCAWRTRVLGAEAFFGQGTRLTVV.

The V and J genes are TRBV28 and TRBJ2-7; 8 bases are shared with TRBD2. The CDR3 contains 14 residues. Trimming took 6 bases from V and 3 from J; bases not matched to a gene: 7. CDR1 is MDHEN, CDR2 SYDVKM, per germline. CDR3 residues: CASSLAGHGYEQYF. The DNA of the CDR3 is TGTGCCAGCAGCTTAGCGGGACACGGCTACGAGCAGTACTTC.